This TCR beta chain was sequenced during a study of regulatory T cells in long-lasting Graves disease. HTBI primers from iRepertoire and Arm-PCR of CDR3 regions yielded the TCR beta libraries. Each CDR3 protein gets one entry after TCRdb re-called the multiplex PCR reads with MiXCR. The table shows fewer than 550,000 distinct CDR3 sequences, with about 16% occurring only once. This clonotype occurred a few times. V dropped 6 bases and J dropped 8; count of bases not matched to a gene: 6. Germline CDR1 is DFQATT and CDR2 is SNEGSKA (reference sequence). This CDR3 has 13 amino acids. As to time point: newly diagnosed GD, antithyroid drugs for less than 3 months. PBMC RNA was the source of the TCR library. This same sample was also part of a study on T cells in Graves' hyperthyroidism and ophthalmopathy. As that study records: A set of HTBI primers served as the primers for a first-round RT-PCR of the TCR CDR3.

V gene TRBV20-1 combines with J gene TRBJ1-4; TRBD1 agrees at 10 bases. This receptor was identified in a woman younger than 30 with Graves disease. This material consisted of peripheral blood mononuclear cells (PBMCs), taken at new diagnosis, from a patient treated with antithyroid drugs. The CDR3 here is CSASGQGVEKLFF. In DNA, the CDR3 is TGCAGTGCCTCTGGACAGGGGGTAGAAAAACTGTTTTTT.